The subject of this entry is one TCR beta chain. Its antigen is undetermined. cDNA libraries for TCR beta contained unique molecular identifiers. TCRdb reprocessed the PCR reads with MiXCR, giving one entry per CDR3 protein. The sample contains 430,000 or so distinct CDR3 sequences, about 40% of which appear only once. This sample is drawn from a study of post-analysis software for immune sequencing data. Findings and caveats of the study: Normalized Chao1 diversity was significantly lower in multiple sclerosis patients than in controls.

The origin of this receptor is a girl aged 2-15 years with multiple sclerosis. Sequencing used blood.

As DNA, the CDR3 is TGTGCCAGCAGACCGAGGACAGGTGGTGGTGAGCAGTTCTTC. Translating it yields CASRPRTGGGEQFF. The chain uses TRBV28 and TRBJ2-1; 7 bases are shared with TRBD1. Germline CDR1 MDHEN, CDR2 SYDVKM. The trim removed 6 bases at V and 9 bases at J, leaving 11 bases unmatched. The CDR3 length is 14 residues. The entire variable domain, with the rest obtained from reference TRBV28 and TRBJ2-1, is as follows: DVKVTQSSRYLVKRTGEKVFLECVQDMDHENMFWYRQDPGLGLRLIYFSYDVKMKEKGDIPEGYSVSREKKERFSLILESASTNQTSMYLCASRPRTGGGEQFFGPGTRLTVL.